This T cell receptor (beta chain) was sequenced during a study of regulatory T cells in long-lasting Graves disease. Trimming removed 1 base from V and 3 bases from J, with 12 bases in between. The CDR3 consists of 15 residues. The time point was: newly diagnosed GD, antithyroid drugs for less than 3 months. The TCR library was made from RNA extracted from PBMCs. CDR3-region Arm-PCR and iRepertoire HTBI primers produced the TCR beta libraries. Via MiXCR, TCRdb re-called the multiplex PCR reads, giving one row per CDR3 protein. This table has roughly 380,000 distinct CDR3 sequences, about 14% appearing once. This clonotype was counted many times.

This receptor was taken from a female donor with Graves disease. J is TRBJ1-1 and V is TRBV12-3 or TRBV12-4, with TRBD1 as a possible D gene (6 bases). The material was peripheral blood mononuclear cells (PBMCs), obtained at new diagnosis, from a patient treated with antithyroid drugs. The CDR3 sequence: CASSLVWGGDTEAFF. CDR3 bases: TGTGCCAGCAGTTTAGTTTGGGGGGGCGACACTGAAGCTTTCTTT.